The entry below gives a single T cell receptor beta chain sequence along with its context. Its specificity is not known. This sample is drawn from a study of PD-1 blockade in classical Hodgkin lymphoma. V shed 1 base and J shed 7 bases, with 13 bases lying between them. Germline assignment: CDR1 SGHAT and CDR2 FQNNGV. This CDR3 contains 14 residues. Each patient relapsed following autologous stem cell transplantation, and prior brentuximab vedotin exposure differed. Assay used: immunoSEQ multiplex PCR; TCRdb lists only in-frame clones, some missing. In the table there are about 97,000 clones, around 80% of which are singletons. Notes on the study in general: Individuals initiating nivolumab under 1 year after ASCT were excluded.

The TCR originated in a human donor with classical Hodgkin lymphoma. Sequencing was performed on peripheral blood mononuclear cells (PBMCs), taken at baseline. This chain uses TRBV11-2 with TRBJ1-2; D might be TRBD1 (5 bases). The CDR3 coding sequence is TGTGCCAGCAGCTTAGCACCAGGGTTCGGTGGCTACACCTTC. Encoded protein: CASSLAPGFGGYTF.